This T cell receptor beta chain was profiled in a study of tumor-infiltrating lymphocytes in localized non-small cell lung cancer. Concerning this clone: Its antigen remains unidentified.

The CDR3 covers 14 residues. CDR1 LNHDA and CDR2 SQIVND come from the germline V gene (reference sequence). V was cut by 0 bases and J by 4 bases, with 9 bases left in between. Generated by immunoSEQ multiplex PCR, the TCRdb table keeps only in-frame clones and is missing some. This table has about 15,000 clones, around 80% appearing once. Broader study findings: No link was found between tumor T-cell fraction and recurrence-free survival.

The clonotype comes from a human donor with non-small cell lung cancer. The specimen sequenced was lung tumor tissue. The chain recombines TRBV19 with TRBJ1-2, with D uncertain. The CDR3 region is CASSIEEGSYGYTF. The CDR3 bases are TGTGCCAGTAGTATAGAGGAAGGATCCTATGGCTACACCTTC.